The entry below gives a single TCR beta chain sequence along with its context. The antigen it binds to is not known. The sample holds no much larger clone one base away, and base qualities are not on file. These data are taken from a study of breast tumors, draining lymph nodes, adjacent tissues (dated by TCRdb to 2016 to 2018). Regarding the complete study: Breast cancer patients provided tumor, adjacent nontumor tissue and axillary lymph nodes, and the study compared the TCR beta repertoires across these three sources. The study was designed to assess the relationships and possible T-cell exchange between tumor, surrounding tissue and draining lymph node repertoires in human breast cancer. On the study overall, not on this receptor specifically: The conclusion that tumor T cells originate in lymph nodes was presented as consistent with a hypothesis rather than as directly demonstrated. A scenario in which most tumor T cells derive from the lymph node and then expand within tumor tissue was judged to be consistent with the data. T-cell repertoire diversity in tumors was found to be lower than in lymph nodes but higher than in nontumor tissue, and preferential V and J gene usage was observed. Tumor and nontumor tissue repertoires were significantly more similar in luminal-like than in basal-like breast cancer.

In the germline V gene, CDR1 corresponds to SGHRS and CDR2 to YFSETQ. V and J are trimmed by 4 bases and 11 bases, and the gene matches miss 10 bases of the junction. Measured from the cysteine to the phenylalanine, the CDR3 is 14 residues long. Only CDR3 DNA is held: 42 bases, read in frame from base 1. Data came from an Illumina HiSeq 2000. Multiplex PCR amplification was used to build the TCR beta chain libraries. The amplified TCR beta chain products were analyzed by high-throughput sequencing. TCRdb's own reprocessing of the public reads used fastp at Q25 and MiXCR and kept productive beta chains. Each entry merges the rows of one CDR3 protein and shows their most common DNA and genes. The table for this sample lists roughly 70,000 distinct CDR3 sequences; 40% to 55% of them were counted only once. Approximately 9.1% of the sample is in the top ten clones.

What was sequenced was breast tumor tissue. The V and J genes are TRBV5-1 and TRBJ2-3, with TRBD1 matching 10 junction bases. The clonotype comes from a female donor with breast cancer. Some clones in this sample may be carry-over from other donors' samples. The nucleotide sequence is TGCGCCAGCAGCGCCGGGACAGGGGAAATGCGGCAGTATTTT. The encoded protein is CASSAGTGEMRQYF.